This T cell receptor (beta chain) was recovered during a study of beta chain features in type 1 diabetes. As for the study in general: Examination of sorted cells across all samples involved around 100,000,000 cells.

In germline, CDR1 is SGHNT, CDR2 YYREEE (reference sequence). With V trimmed by 4 bases and J by 9 bases, 8 bases remained unmatched. This CDR3 is 14 amino acids long. Every single donor gave one heparinised blood draw, and these averaged about 116 mL. Findings of the study overall: Shorter templates may be favored by PCR, equally so in patients and controls. When Type 1 diabetes patients were examined, their TCRB CDR3s proved moderately but significantly shorter in all four CD4+ subsets.

The whole isolated RNA underwent reverse transcription, so sequencing captured expressed TCRB transcripts. Samples of naive, central memory and regulatory T cells yielded a mean of around 3.4 million reads. Measured with immunoSEQ multiplex PCR; TCRdb has only the in-frame clones, and not every one. The sample has hundreds of thousands of clones; approximately 11% are singletons. This clone was detected a few times. Its specificity is not known. Sequenced input: naive CD4+ T cells from blood. This clonotype was obtained from a man aged 30-40 years with type 1 diabetes. This chain links TRBV5-4 with TRBJ2-1; 9 nucleotides agree with TRBD1. The CDR3 sequence: CASSQRQGVREQFF. The CDR3, as DNA: TGTGCCAGCAGCCAACGACAGGGGGTACGTGAGCAGTTCTTC.